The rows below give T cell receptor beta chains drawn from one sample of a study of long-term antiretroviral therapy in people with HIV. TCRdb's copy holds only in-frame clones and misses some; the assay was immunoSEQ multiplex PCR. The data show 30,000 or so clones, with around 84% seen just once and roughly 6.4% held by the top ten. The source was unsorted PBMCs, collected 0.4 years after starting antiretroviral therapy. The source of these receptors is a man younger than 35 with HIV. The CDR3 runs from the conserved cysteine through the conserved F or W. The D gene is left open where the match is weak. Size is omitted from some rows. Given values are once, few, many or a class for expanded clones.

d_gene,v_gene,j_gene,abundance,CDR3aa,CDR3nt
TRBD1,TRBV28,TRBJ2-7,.,CASSWTGESYEQYF,TGTGCCAGCAGTTGGACAGGGGAATCCTACGAGCAGTACTTC
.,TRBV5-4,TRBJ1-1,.,CASSLQGVTEAFF,TGTGCCAGCAGCTTGCAGGGTGTCACTGAAGCTTTCTTT
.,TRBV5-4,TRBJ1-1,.,CASSPSAGTEAFF,TGTGCCAGCAGCCCCTCGGCGGGGACTGAAGCTTTCTTT
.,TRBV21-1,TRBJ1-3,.,CASSLRPRTGGHYSGNTIYF,TGTGCCAGCAGCCTCCGTCCCAGGACAGGGGGCCACTACTCTGGAAACACCATATATTTT
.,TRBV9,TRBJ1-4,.,CASSEQGANEKLFF,TGTGCCAGCAGCGAACAGGGAGCTAATGAAAAACTGTTTTTT
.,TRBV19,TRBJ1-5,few,CASSKQPSVEPQHF,TGTGCCAGTAGTAAACAGCCATCCGTGGAGCCCCAGCATTTT
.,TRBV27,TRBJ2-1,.,CASSSFYNEQFF,TGTGCCAGCAGTTCCTTTTACAATGAGCAGTTCTTC
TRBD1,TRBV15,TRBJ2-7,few,CATEDRASYEQYF,TGTGCCACCGAAGACAGGGCCTCCTACGAGCAGTACTTC
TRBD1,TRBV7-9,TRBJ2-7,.,CASSLGTGGNYEQYF,TGTGCCAGCAGCCTAGGGACAGGGGGTAACTACGAGCAGTACTTC
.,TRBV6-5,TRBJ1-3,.,CASMVRGYSGNTIYF,TGTGCCAGCATGGTTCGGGGCTACTCTGGAAACACCATATATTTT
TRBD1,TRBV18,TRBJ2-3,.,CASSPELTGTDTQYF,TGTGCCAGCTCACCTGAGCTGACAGGGACAGATACGCAGTATTTT
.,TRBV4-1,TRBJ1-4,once,CASSRFVDNKNEKLFF,TGCGCCAGCAGCCGCTTCGTCGACAATAAAAATGAAAAACTGTTTTTT
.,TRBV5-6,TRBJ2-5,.,CASSRTGGGGQYF,TGTGCCAGCAGTCGGACCGGGGGCGGCGGCCAGTACTTC
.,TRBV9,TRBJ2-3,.,CASSSLGGTSTDTQYF,TGTGCCAGCAGCTCCCTGGGGGGCACTAGCACAGATACGCAGTATTTT
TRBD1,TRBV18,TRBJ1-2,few,CASSPPGQNYGYTF,TGTGCCAGCTCACCCCCGGGACAGAACTATGGCTACACCTTC
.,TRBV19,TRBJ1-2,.,CASSPSPSRYGYTF,TGTGCCAGTAGTCCCTCGCCCTCACGCTATGGCTACACCTTC
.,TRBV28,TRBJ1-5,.,CASSFSRGNQPQHF,TGTGCCAGCAGTTTTAGCCGGGGGAATCAGCCCCAGCATTTT